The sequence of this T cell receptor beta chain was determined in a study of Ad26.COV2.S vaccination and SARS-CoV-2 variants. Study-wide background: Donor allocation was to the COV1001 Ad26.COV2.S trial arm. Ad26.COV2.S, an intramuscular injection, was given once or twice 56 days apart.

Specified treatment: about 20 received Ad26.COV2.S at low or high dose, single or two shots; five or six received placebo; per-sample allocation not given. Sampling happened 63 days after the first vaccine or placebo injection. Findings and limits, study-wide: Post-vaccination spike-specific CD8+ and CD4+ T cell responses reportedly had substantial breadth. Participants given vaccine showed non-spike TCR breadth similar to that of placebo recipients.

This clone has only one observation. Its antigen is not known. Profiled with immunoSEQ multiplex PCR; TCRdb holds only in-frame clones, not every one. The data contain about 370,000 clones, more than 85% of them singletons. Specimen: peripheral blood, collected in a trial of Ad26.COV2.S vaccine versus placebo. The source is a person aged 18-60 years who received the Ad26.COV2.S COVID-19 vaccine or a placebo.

The CDR3 protein is CASSLFRQGDYGYTF. The CDR3, as DNA: TGTGCCAGCAGCCTCTTCCGACAGGGGGACTATGGCTACACCTTC. The chain uses TRBV21-1 and TRBJ1-2; the table assigns TRBD1, which was not confirmed against the DNA. TRBV21-1 constitutes a pseudogene. This CDR3 is 15 amino acids long.